The rows below give T cell receptor beta chains drawn from one sample of a study of cytotoxic CD8 clonotypes in ibrutinib-treated CLL. Sequencing was performed with immunoSEQ multiplex PCR; in TCRdb, only in-frame clones are kept and a portion is missing. This sample has some 98,000 clones, with 60% to 80% found just once. The material was PBMCs, obtained after 12 months of ibrutinib treatment. The receptor source for this set is a human donor with chronic lymphocytic leukemia. Each CDR3 is given with its conserved first and last residue. A D gene is named only where the DNA matches it firmly. Clone size is shown for a subset of rows, as once, few, many or a class of expanded clone.

>TRBJ2-1|TRBV30|.|.
TGTGCCTGGCTTCGCGGAACACCTTACAATGAGCAGTTCTTC
CAWLRGTPYNEQFF
>TRBJ2-5|TRBV18|.|.
TGTGCCAGCTCACCACCAAACGACAGGTTGAGGGAGACCCAGTACTTC
CASSPPNDRLRETQYF
>TRBJ2-1|TRBV29-1|.|.
TGCAGCGTTGGCAACAGGGATCGGTTCTTC
CSVGNRDRFF
>TRBJ2-5|TRBV11-3|.|TRBD1
TGTGCCAGCAGCACACAGGGGAGAGGGGAGACCCAGTACTTC
CASSTQGRGETQYF
>TRBJ1-1|TRBV28|.|.
TGTGCCAGCAGTCCCCAGCCCGGCAAACCAATGAACACTGAAGCTTTCTTT
CASSPQPGKPMNTEAFF
>TRBJ2-3|TRBV9|.|.
TGTGCCAGCAGCGTATTCGATAGCACAGATACGCAGTATTTT
CASSVFDSTDTQYF
>TRBJ2-7|TRBV6-6|.|.
TGTGCCAGCAGCGCTGACACCTCGGGGGAGCAGTACTTC
CASSADTSGEQYF
>TRBJ1-6|TRBV28|.|.
TGTGCCAGCAGTTTAAAGGAGGGCTATAATTCACCCCTCCACTTT
CASSLKEGYNSPLHF
>TRBJ2-6|TRBV6-4|.|.
TGTGCCAGCAGTGTCCAGCCTGGGGCCAACGTCCTGACTTTC
CASSVQPGANVLTF
>TRBJ1-5|TRBV6-6|.|TRBD1
TGTGCCAGCAGTTACCAGGGGGGCAATCAGCCCCAGCATTTT
CASSYQGGNQPQHF
>TRBJ2-1|TRBV5-1|.|TRBD1
TGCGCCAGCAGCTTTACAGGGGCCGTCTACAATGAGCAGTTCTTC
CASSFTGAVYNEQFF
>TRBJ1-1|TRBV19|few|.
TGTGCCAGTAGTTCCAAAGCGAAGAACACTGAAGCTTTCTTT
CASSSKAKNTEAFF
>TRBJ2-3|TRBV4-1|.|TRBD1
TGCGCCAGCAGCCATGCACAGGGGGCAGAAAACACAGATACGCAGTATTTT
CASSHAQGAENTDTQYF
>TRBJ2-1|TRBV19|few|.
TGTGCCAGTAGTATACGTAGGCTCAGCTCCTACAATGAGCAGTTCTTC
CASSIRRLSSYNEQFF
>TRBJ1-1|TRBV15|few|.
TGTGCCACCAGCGCCCTCGGGGTAGAAGCTTTCTTT
CATSALGVEAFF
>TRBJ1-6|TRBV6-1|.|TRBD1
TGTGCCAGCAGCTATGGGACAGGGGATAATTCACCCCTCCACTTT
CASSYGTGDNSPLHF
>TRBJ1-5|TRBV5-6|.|TRBD1
TGTGCCAGCAGCCTCTACAGGGGGGACGGGAGCAATCAGCCCCAGCATTTT
CASSLYRGDGSNQPQHF
>TRBJ2-4|TRBV2|few|TRBD1
TGTGCCAGCAGTCTAGGACAGGGACGGGACAAAAACATTCAGTACTTC
CASSLGQGRDKNIQYF
>TRBJ2-3|TRBV19|.|.
TGTGCCAGTAGAGCAGGGTACAGCACAGATACGCAGTATTTT
CASRAGYSTDTQYF
>TRBJ1-2|TRBV7-2|.|.
TGTGCCAGCAGCTTACGTGGGCCGGTCTATGGCTACACCTTC
CASSLRGPVYGYTF
>TRBJ1-2|TRBV19|.|TRBD1
TGTGCCAGTAGTACCCGAGGGGGCGGCTATGGCTACACCTTC
CASSTRGGGYGYTF
>TRBJ2-1|TRBV6-1|.|TRBD1
TGTGCCAGCAGTGATGGGGACAGTCTACCCTACAATGAGCAGTTCTTC
CASSDGDSLPYNEQFF
>TRBJ2-5|TRBV7-8|.|.
TGTGCCAGCAGCCCCAGGTTGGGCAGCCGTCACGGTCAAGAGACCCAGTACTTC
CASSPRLGSRHGQETQYF
>TRBJ2-3|TRBV5-1|.|.
TGCGCCAGCAGCTTGAACACCGCCAGCACAGATACGCAGTATTTT
CASSLNTASTDTQYF
>TRBJ2-7|TRBV29-1|few|TRBD1
TGCAGCGTTGAAGAGTCTGGACAGGGGAACTACGAGCAGTACTTC
CSVEESGQGNYEQYF
>TRBJ1-5|TRBV27|.|.
TGTGCCAGCAGCCCGTTGGGAAATCAGCCCCAGCATTTT
CASSPLGNQPQHF
>TRBJ1-4|TRBV6-5|.|.
TGTGCCAGCAGAGGGCCTGGGGATGAAAAACTGTTTTTT
CASRGPGDEKLFF
>TRBJ2-7|TRBV9|once|.
TGTGCCAGCAGCTCGATGACCACGGGCGAGCAGTACTTC
CASSSMTTGEQYF
>TRBJ2-7|TRBV6-5|.|TRBD1
TGTGCCAGCAGTTACTCAACGGGACAGGCTGCAGGAGAGCAGTACTTC
CASSYSTGQAAGEQYF
>TRBJ1-2|TRBV21-1|once|.
TGTGCCAGCAGCTCGTCCGGGGGGAATGGCTACACCTTC
CASSSSGGNGYTF
>TRBJ2-7|TRBV18|.|.
TGTGCCAGCTCACCCAGTGGAAACGAGCAGTACTTC
CASSPSGNEQYF
>TRBJ2-5|TRBV14|.|TRBD1
TGTGCCAGCAGCCTGACAGGGGCGGGGGAGACCCAGTACTTC
CASSLTGAGETQYF
>TRBJ2-3|TRBV7-6|.|.
TGTGCCAGCAGCTCGAGGGACACCCTCACAGATACGCAGTATTTT
CASSSRDTLTDTQYF
>TRBJ1-1|TRBV20-1|few|.
TGCAGTGCTCCAGGGAGGCCTGAAGCTTTCTTT
CSAPGRPEAFF
>TRBJ2-1|TRBV5-1|.|.
TGCGCCAGCAGCCCTTTAACAGGGTCCTACAATGAGCAGTTCTTC
CASSPLTGSYNEQFF
>TRBJ1-2|TRBV6-1|.|.
TGTGCCAGCAGTGAAGAGTACTATGGCTACACCTTC
CASSEEYYGYTF
>TRBJ2-3|TRBV6-6|.|TRBD1
TGTGCCAGCAGACTTCCGGGACAGACCACAGATACGCAGTATTTT
CASRLPGQTTDTQYF
>TRBJ1-2|TRBV5-1|few|.
TGCGCCAGCAGCCTTGCTGAGGGGGGTGGCTACACCTTC
CASSLAEGGGYTF
>TRBJ1-2|TRBV7-9|.|.
TGTGCCAGCAGCTCTGGTTCCGCCTATGGCTACACCTTC
CASSSGSAYGYTF
>TRBJ2-7|TRBV7-8|.|.
TGTGCCAGCAGCTCCCTCCCGGGACCCCGATACGAGCAGTACTTC
CASSSLPGPRYEQYF
>TRBJ2-5|TRBV15|.|.
TGTGCCACCAGCGGCTCCCCACCCCGGGACAGGCCTTTGGCGGGGGCACAAGAGACCCAGTACTTC
CATSGSPPRDRPLAGAQETQYF
>TRBJ1-1|TRBV7-9|.|TRBD1
TGTGCCAGCAGCCCCCGCTTAGGGACAGTTAACACTGAAGCTTTCTTT
CASSPRLGTVNTEAFF
>TRBJ2-5|TRBV30|.|TRBD2
TGTGCCTGCCCACTAGCGGGGCAAGAGACCCAGTACTTC
CACPLAGQETQYF
>TRBJ1-2|TRBV6-4|.|TRBD1
TGTGCCAGCAGTGAGGCCTCCGGGACAGGGGGCTCCTATGGCTACACCTTC
CASSEASGTGGSYGYTF
>TRBJ2-3|TRBV5-1|.|TRBD2
TGCGCCAGCAGCTTGGAGCGGGGGATCAAAACTAGCACAGATACGCAGTATTTT
CASSLERGIKTSTDTQYF
>TRBJ1-2|TRBV11-3|once|.
TGTGCCAGCAGCTTAGGTCAGAATGGCTACACCTTC
CASSLGQNGYTF
>TRBJ1-1|TRBV19|.|.
TGTGCCAGTAGTACGGGACGGATCATGAACACTGAAGCTTTCTTT
CASSTGRIMNTEAFF
>TRBJ1-6|TRBV2|few|.
TGTGCCAGCAGTCGTCAGGGCCCTAATTCACCCCTCCACTTT
CASSRQGPNSPLHF
>TRBJ1-2|TRBV5-1|.|TRBD1
TGCGCCAGCAGCGCAGGACAGGGTGGATGCACCTTC
CASSAGQGGCTF
>TRBJ1-1|TRBV7-2|few|.
TGTGCCAGCAGCTTAATATTGGGGGGCCTTGACACTGAAGCTTTCTTT
CASSLILGGLDTEAFF
>TRBJ2-5|TRBV11-2|.|.
TGTGCCAGCAGCTACGGCTACGAACAAGAGACCCAGTACTTC
CASSYGYEQETQYF
>TRBJ2-2|TRBV5-6|.|.
TGTGCCAGCAGCTTTGGCGTCGCCGGGGAGCTGTTTTTT
CASSFGVAGELFF
>TRBJ2-5|TRBV15|.|TRBD1
TGTGCCACCAGCAGAGATCCGCGACAGGGGGCGCGGGAGACCCAGTACTTC
CATSRDPRQGARETQYF
>TRBJ1-6|TRBV6-6|.|.
TGTGCCAGCAGTTACTCACAAGGGGGTTCACCCCTCCACTTT
CASSYSQGGSPLHF
>TRBJ1-2|TRBV6-5|.|.
TGTGCCAGCAGAAGACAGGTAGAGGATGGCTACACCTTC
CASRRQVEDGYTF
>TRBJ2-3|TRBV6-1|.|.
TGTGCCATCCGTGGCTTCACAGATACGCAGTATTTT
CAIRGFTDTQYF
>TRBJ1-6|TRBV7-8|.|TRBD1
TGTGCCAGCAGCCCGCTAGGGACAGGGGGTTATTCACCCCTCCACTTT
CASSPLGTGGYSPLHF
>TRBJ1-1|TRBV6-6|.|.
TGTGCCAGCAGTTTATCGGCAGGGGAAGCTTTCTTT
CASSLSAGEAFF